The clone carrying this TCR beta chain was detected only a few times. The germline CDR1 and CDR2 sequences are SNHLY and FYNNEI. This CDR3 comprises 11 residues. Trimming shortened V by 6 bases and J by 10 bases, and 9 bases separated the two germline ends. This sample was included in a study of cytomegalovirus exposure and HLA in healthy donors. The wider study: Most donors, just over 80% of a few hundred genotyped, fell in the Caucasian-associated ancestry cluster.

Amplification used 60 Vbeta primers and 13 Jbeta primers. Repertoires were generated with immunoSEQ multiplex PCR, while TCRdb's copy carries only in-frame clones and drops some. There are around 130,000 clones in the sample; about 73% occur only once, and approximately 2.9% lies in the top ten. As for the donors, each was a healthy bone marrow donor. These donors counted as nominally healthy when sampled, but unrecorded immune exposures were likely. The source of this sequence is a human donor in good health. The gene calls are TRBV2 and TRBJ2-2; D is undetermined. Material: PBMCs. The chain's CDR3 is CASRVTTELFF. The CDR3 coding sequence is TGTGCCAGCAGGGTGACAACGGAGCTGTTTTTT.